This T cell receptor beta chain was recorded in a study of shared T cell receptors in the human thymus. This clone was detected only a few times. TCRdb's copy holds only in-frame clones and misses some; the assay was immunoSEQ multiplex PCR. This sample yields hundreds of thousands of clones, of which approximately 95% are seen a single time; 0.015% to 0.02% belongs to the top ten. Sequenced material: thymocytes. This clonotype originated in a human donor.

Here the CDR3 reads CASSQVRGGKYYGYTF. As DNA, the CDR3 is TGTGCCAGCAGCCAAGTCCGTGGAGGGAAATACTATGGCTACACCTTC. The chain is built from TRBV14 and TRBJ1-2; D gene uncertain. V gave up 1 base and J gave up 3 bases, with 15 bases separating them. Germline V CDR1 and CDR2: SGHDN, FVKESK. This CDR3 comprises 16 residues.